The next 9 T cell receptor beta chains were all read from a single sample in a study of CD8 T cells in Susac syndrome (dated by TCRdb to 2018 to 2020). The library relied on the immunoSEQ multiplex PCR assay. RNA was extracted using the RNeasy kit, and about 0.5 to 1 microgram was reverse transcribed with random hexamers. TCRdb reworked the public reads: Q25 trimming with fastp, MiXCR clone assembly, productive beta chains retained. Every entry covers one CDR3 protein and lists the most common genes and DNA from its rows. This sample has 160,000 or so distinct CDR3 sequences in its table, and 95% of those were observed once. Clones ranked in the top ten supply roughly 0.16% of the sample. The sequenced sample was CD4+ T cells from PBMCs. These receptors all stem from a human donor with Susac syndrome.

The V call is TRBV6-5, the J call TRBJ2-7; unclear D gene. Per germline, CDR1 MNHEY and CDR2 SVGAGI. The ends were cut back, 5 bases at V and 7 bases at J, with 12 bases in the middle. The CDR3 contains 12 residues. The CDR3 reads CASSTRTGEQYF. CDR3 nucleotides: TGTGCCAGCAGTACAAGGACCGGGGAGCAGTACTTC.

V gene TRBV29-1 combines with J gene TRBJ1-1; perhaps TRBD1 as D (5 bases). This CDR3 comprises 13 residues. Trimming left V 4 bases short and J 6 bases short, with 15 bases between. Germline CDR1 and CDR2: SQVTM and ANQGSEA. The chain's CDR3 is CSVGDMGVPEAFF. The CDR3 bases are TGCAGCGTTGGCGATATGGGGGTACCTGAAGCTTTCTTT.

The chain is built from TRBV12-3 or TRBV12-4 and TRBJ2-3; 8 nucleotides agree with TRBD2. The trim removed 8 bases at V and 2 bases at J, leaving 6 bases unmatched. The CDR3 runs to 14 residues. In DNA form, the CDR3 reads TGTGCCAGCCGCGGGGGGCTCCCCACAGATACGCAGTATTTT. It codes for CASRGGLPTDTQYF.

The gene calls are TRBV24-1 and TRBJ2-2; D is possibly TRBD1 (6 bases). The CDR3 loop spans 15 amino acids. Germline loops: CDR1 KGHDR, CDR2 SFDVKD. Trimming removed 4 bases from V and 0 bases from J, with 8 bases in between. The CDR3, as DNA: TGTGCCACCAGTGAAACAGGGTCGAACACCGGGGAGCTGTTTTTT. It yields the protein CATSETGSNTGELFF.

The chain employs TRBV5-6 and TRBJ1-1, with D perhaps TRBD1 (6 bases). In germline, CDR1 is SGHDT, CDR2 YYEEEE. Trimming removed 0 bases at V and 13 bases at J, with 19 bases between. The CDR3 runs 14 residues. DNA of the CDR3: TGTGCCAGCAGCTTGGGACAGGCGTATGTGAAGCTTTTCTTT. Its translation: CASSLGQAYVKLFF.

This chain joins TRBV6-6 and TRBJ2-5, with TRBD1 matching 7 bases. The CDR3 is made up of 14 amino acids. V dropped 6 bases and J dropped 5; count of bases not matched to a gene: 9. The V gene's germline CDR1 is MNHNY and CDR2 SVGAGI (reference sequence). The chain's CDR3 is CASSMGQSGETQYF. CDR3 DNA sequence: TGTGCCAGCAGCATGGGACAGTCTGGGGAGACCCAGTACTTC.

The V gene is TRBV12-3 or TRBV12-4, the J gene TRBJ2-1, with TRBD1 as a possible D gene (5 bases). Trimming removed 6 bases from V and 0 bases from J, with 12 bases in between. The CDR3 runs to 15 residues. The CDR3 DNA sequence: TGTGCCAGCAGCTTTGGACAAAGCTCCTACAATGAGCAGTTCTTC. Its translation: CASSFGQSSYNEQFF.

The genes are TRBV5-6 and TRBJ2-6; no reliable D call. Germline CDR1 and CDR2: SGHDT and YYEEEE. The CDR3 is made up of 16 amino acids. V lost 0 bases and J 0 bases, leaving 7 bases between the germline ends. Here the CDR3 reads CASSLASNSGANVLTF. The CDR3 nucleotides read TGTGCCAGCAGCTTGGCCTCCAACTCTGGGGCCAACGTCCTGACTTTC.

The chain carries TRBV25-1 and TRBJ2-1; TRBD2 aligns across 8 bases. Trimming removed 8 bases from V and 0 bases from J; junction bases left unmatched: 9. Germline V gives CDR1 MGHDK, CDR2 SYGVNS. The CDR3 is made up of 16 amino acids. The CDR3 spells CASLPTGTSSYNEQFF. The CDR3 DNA sequence: TGTGCCAGCCTTCCTACCGGGACTAGCTCCTACAATGAGCAGTTCTTC.